The TCR beta chain under discussion was sequenced for a study of OX40 agonist ivuxolimab in advanced cancers. Study as a whole: Patients with hepatocellular carcinoma, melanoma, renal cell or head and neck cancer made up the dose-escalation patients. General study points: On average, a greater number of expanded clones characterised CD8+ T cells relative to CD4+. CD4+ and CD8+ T cells in blood underwent clonal expansion by week 6 at 0.1 to 3.0 mg/kg. Among the lowest peripheral clonal expansion occurred in 0.1-3.0 mg/kg partial responders.

Using immunoSEQ multiplex PCR, the repertoire was profiled, and TCRdb retains in-frame clones only, with some absent. The sample consists of 55,000 to 60,000 clones, around four fifths of them appearing once. The CDR3 spans 13 residues. V was shortened by 5 bases and J by 4 bases, with 11 bases between the two germline ends. Germline assignment: CDR1 SGHTA and CDR2 FQGNSA. With respect to this clone: Its antigen is undetermined.

This sequence was found in an adult with an advanced solid tumor such as melanoma, head and neck, liver or kidney cancer. The material sequenced was CD4+ or CD8+ T cells sorted from blood, taken in a trial of the OX40 agonist ivuxolimab. The chain carries TRBV7-2 and TRBJ1-1; D is unclear. CDR3 nucleotides: TGTGCCAGCAGCCGAGGGTTGGGCACTGAAGCTTTCTTT. As protein: CASSRGLGTEAFF.